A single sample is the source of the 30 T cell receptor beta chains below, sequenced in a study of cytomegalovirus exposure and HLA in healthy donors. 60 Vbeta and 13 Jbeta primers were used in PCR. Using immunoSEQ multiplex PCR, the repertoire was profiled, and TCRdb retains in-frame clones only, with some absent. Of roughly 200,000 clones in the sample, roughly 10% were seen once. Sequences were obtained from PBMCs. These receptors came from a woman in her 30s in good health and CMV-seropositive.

The CDR3 region has the DNA TGCGCCAGCAGCTGGGCTTCTAGCGGTAGCTCCTACGAGCAGTACTTC. Encoded protein: CASSWASSGSSYEQYF. The chain carries TRBV5-1 and TRBJ2-5; 7 bases map to TRBD2. The J call could be wrong; TRBJ2-7 is a better fit for the DNA end. Per germline, CDR1 SGHRS and CDR2 YFSETQ. The CDR3 consists of 16 residues.

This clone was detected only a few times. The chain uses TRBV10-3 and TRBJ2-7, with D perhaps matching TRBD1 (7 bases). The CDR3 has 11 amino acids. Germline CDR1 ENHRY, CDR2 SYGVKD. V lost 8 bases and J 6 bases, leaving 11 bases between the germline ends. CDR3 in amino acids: CAIAQGGEQYF. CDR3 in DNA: TGTGCCATCGCCCAGGGGGGCGAGCAGTACTTC.

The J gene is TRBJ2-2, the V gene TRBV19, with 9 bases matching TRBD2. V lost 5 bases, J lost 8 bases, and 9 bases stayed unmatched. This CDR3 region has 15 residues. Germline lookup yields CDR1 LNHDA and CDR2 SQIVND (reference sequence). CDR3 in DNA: TGTGCCAGTAGTCCCAAGGGACTAGCCCTAGGGGAGCTGTTTTTT. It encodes CASSPKGLALGELFF.

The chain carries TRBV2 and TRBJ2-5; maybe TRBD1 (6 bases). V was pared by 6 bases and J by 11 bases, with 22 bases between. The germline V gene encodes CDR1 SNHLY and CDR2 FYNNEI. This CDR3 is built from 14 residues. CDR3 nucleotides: TGTGCCAGCAGGGCTGAAAGGACAGAAGGAGAGCAGTACTTC. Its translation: CASRAERTEGEQYF.

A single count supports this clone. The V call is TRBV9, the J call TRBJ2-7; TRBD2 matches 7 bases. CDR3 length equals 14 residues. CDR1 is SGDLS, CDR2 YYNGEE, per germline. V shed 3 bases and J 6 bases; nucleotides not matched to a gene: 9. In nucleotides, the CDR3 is TGTGCCAGCAGCGGGGGGGGACGGACCGGCGAGCAGTACTTC. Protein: CASSGGGRTGEQYF.

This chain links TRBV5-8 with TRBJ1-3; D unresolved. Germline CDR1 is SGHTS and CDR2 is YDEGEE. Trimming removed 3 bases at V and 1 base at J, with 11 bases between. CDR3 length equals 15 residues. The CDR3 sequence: CASSWTEVSGNTIYF. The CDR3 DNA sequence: TGTGCCAGCAGCTGGACTGAGGTGTCTGGAAACACCATATATTTT.

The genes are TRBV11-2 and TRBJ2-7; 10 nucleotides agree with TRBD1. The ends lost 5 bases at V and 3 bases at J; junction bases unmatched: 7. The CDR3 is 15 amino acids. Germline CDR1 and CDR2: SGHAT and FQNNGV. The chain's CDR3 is CASSLGQGVGYEQYF. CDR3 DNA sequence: TGTGCCAGCAGCCTCGGACAGGGGGTGGGCTACGAGCAGTACTTC.

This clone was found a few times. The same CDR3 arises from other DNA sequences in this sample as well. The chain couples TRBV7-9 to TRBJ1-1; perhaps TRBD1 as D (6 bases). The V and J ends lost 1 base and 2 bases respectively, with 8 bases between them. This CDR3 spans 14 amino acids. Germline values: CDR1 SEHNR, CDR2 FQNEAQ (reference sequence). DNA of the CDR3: TGTGCCAGCAGCTTAGAAGGGGGAAACACTGAAGCTTTCTTT. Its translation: CASSLEGGNTEAFF.

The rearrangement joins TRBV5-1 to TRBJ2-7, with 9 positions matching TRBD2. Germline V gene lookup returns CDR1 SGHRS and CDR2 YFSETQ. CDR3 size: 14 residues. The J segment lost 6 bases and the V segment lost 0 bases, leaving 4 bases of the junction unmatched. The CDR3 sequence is CASSLGAGGPEQYF. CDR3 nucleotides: TGCGCCAGCAGCTTGGGCGCGGGAGGGCCCGAGCAGTACTTC.

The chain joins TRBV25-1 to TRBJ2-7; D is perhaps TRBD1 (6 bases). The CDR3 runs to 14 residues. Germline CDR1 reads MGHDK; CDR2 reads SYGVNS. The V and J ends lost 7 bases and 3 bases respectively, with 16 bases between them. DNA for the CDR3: TGTGCCAGCATGACGACTACAGGGTACTACGAGCAGTACTTC. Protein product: CASMTTTGYYEQYF.

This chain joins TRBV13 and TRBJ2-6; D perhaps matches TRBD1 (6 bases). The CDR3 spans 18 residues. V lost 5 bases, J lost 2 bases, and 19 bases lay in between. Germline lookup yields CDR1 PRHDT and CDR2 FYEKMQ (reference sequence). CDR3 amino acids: CASSPSLEDRTGANVLTF. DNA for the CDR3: TGTGCCAGCAGCCCGAGCCTGGAAGACAGGACTGGGGCCAACGTCCTGACTTTC. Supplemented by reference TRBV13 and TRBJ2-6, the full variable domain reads AAGVIQSPRHLIKEKRETATLKCYPIPRHDTVYWYQQGPGQDPQFLISFYEKMQSDKGSIPDRFSAQQFSDYHSELNMSSLELGDSALYFCASSPSLEDRTGANVLTFGAGSRLTVL.

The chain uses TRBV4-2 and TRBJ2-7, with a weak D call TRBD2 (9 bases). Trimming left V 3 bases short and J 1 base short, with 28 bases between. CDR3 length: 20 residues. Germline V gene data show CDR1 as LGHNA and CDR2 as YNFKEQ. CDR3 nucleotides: TGTGCCAGCAGCCATCTCCTCAGGGGGCGCCTAGCGGGGAGGTCCTACGAGCAGTACTTC. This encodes CASSHLLRGRLAGRSYEQYF.

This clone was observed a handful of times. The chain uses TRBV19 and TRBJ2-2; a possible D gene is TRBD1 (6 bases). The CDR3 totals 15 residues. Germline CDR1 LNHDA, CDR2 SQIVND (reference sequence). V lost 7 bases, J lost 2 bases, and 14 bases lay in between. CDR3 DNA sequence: TGTGCCAGTAACCCGACAGGAATTAACACCGGGGAGCTGTTTTTT. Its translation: CASNPTGINTGELFF.

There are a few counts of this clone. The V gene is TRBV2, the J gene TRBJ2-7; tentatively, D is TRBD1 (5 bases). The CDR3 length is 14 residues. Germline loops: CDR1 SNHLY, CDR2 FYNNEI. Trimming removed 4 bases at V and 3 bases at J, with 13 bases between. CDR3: CASSASRVVYEQYF. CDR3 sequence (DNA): TGTGCCAGCAGTGCGAGCAGGGTAGTCTACGAGCAGTACTTC.

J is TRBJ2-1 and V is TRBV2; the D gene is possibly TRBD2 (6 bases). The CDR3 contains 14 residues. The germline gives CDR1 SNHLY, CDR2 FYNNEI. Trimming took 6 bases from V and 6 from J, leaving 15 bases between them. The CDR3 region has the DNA TGTGCCAGCAGCTCGGGACTTTCAAGCAATGAGCAGTTCTTC. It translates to CASSSGLSSNEQFF.

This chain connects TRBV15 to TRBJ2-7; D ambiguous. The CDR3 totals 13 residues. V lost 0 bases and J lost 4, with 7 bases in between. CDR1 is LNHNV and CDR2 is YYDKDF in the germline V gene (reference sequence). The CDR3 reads CATSRENGYEQYF. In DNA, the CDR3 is TGTGCCACCAGCAGAGAAAACGGGTACGAGCAGTACTTC.

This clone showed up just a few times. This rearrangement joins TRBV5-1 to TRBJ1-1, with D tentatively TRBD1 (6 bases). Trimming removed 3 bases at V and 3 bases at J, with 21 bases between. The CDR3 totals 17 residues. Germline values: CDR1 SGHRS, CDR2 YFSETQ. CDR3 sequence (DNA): TGCGCCAGCAGCTCCTGGCCGGGGGGCAGGGTCTACACTGAAGCTTTCTTT. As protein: CASSSWPGGRVYTEAFF.

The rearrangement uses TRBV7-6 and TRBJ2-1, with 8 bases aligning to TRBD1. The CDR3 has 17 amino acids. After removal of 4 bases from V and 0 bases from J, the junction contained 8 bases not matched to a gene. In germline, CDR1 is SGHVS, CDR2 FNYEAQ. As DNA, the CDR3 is TGTGCCAGCAGCTCCCGACAGGGGCTAAGCTCCTACAATGAGCAGTTCTTC. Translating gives CASSSRQGLSSYNEQFF.

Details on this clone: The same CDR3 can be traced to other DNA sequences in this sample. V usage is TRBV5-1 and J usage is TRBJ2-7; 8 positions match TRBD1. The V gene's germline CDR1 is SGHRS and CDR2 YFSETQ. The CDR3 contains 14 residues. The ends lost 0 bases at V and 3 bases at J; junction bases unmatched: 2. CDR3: CASSLGTGYYEQYF. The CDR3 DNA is TGCGCCAGCAGCTTGGGGACAGGGTACTACGAGCAGTACTTC.

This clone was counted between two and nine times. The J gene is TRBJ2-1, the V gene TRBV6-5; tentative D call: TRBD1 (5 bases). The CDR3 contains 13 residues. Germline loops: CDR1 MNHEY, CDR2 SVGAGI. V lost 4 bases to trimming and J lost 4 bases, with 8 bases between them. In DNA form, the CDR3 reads TGTGCCAGCAGTTTCGACAGTTACAATGAGCAGTTCTTC. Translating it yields CASSFDSYNEQFF.

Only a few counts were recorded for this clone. The CDR3 nucleotides read TGTGCCAGCAGCAAAGGGCCGGGCCTAGCTTACGAGCAGTACTTC. Translated, it gives CASSKGPGLAYEQYF. The V and J genes are TRBV21-1 and TRBJ2-7; TRBD2, the table's D call, lacks a check against the DNA. TRBV21-1 corresponds to a pseudogene. This CDR3 has 15 residues.

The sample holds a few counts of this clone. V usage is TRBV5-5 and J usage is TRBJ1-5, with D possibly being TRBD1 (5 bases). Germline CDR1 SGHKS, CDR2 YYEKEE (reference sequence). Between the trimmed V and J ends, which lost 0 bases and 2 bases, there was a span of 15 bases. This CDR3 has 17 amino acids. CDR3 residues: CASSLAGGITGNQPQHF. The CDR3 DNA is TGTGCCAGCAGCTTGGCCGGGGGAATTACGGGCAATCAGCCCCAGCATTTT.

DNA of the CDR3: TGCGCCAGCAGCTTGATGTCAGGCTCAGATACGCAGTATTTT. As protein: CASSLMSGSDTQYF. The chain uses TRBV5-1 and TRBJ2-3; D gene uncertain. The CDR3 loop spans 14 amino acids. Trimming took off 1 base at V and 4 bases at J, with 10 bases between the two ends. Germline V lookup: CDR1 SGHRS, CDR2 YFSETQ.

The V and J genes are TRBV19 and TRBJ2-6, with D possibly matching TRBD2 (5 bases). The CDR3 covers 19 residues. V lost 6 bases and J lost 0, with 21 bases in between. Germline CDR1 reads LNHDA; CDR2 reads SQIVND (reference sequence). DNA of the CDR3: TGTGCCAGTAGAAGACCTCGGGAACAACCACTCTCTGGGGCCAACGTCCTGACTTTC. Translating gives CASRRPREQPLSGANVLTF.

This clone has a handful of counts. The CDR3 DNA is TGCAGCGCTGGACGGGACAGCGGAGAGACCCAGTACTTC. It yields the protein CSAGRDSGETQYF. The chain employs TRBV29-1 and TRBJ2-5, with 7 bases that match TRBD1. Unmatched junction bases numbered 9, after V lost 7 bases and J lost 4 bases. CDR1 is SQVTM, CDR2 ANQGSEA, per germline. This CDR3 has 13 residues.

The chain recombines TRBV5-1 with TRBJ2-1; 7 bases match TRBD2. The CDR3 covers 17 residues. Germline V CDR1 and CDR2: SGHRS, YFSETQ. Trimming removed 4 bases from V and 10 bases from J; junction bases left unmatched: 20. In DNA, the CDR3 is TGCGCCAGCAGCGTGCTCCCTCCGGGACTAATGGCCTACGAGCAGTTCTTC. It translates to CASSVLPPGLMAYEQFF.

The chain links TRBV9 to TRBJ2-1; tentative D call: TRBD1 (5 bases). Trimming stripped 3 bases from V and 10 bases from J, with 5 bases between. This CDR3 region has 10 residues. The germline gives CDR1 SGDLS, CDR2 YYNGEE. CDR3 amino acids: CASSGQEQFF. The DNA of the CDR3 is TGTGCCAGCAGCGGACAGGAGCAGTTCTTC.

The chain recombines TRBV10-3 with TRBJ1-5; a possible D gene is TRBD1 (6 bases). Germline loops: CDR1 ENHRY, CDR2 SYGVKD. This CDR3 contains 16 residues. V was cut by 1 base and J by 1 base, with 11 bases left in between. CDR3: CAISEFGTSSNQPQHF. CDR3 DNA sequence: TGTGCCATCAGTGAGTTCGGGACATCGAGCAATCAGCCCCAGCATTTT.

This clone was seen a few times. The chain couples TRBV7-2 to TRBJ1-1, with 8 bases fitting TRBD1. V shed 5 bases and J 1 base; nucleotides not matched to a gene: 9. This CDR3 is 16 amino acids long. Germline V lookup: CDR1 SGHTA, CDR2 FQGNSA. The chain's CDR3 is CASSRFGTGQNTEAFF. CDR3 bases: TGTGCCAGCAGCCGTTTCGGGACAGGACAGAACACTGAAGCTTTCTTT. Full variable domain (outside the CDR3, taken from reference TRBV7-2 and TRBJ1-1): GAGVSQSPSNKVTEKGKDVELRCDPISGHTALYWYRQSLGQGLEFLIYFQGNSAPDKSGLPSDRFSAERTGGSVSTLTIQRTQQEDSAVYLCASSRFGTGQNTEAFFGQGTRLTVV.

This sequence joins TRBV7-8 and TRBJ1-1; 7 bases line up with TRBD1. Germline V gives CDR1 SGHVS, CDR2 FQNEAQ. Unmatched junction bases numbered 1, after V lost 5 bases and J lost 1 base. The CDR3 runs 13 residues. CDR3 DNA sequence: TGTGCCAGCAGCAGGGGGCGGAACACTGAAGCTTTCTTT. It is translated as CASSRGRNTEAFF. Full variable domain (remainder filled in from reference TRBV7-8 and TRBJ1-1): GAGVSQSPRYKVAKRGQDVALRCDPISGHVSLFWYQQALGQGPEFLTYFQNEAQLDKSGLPSDRFFAERPEGSVSTLKIQRTQQEDSAVYLCASSRGRNTEAFFGQGTRLTVV.